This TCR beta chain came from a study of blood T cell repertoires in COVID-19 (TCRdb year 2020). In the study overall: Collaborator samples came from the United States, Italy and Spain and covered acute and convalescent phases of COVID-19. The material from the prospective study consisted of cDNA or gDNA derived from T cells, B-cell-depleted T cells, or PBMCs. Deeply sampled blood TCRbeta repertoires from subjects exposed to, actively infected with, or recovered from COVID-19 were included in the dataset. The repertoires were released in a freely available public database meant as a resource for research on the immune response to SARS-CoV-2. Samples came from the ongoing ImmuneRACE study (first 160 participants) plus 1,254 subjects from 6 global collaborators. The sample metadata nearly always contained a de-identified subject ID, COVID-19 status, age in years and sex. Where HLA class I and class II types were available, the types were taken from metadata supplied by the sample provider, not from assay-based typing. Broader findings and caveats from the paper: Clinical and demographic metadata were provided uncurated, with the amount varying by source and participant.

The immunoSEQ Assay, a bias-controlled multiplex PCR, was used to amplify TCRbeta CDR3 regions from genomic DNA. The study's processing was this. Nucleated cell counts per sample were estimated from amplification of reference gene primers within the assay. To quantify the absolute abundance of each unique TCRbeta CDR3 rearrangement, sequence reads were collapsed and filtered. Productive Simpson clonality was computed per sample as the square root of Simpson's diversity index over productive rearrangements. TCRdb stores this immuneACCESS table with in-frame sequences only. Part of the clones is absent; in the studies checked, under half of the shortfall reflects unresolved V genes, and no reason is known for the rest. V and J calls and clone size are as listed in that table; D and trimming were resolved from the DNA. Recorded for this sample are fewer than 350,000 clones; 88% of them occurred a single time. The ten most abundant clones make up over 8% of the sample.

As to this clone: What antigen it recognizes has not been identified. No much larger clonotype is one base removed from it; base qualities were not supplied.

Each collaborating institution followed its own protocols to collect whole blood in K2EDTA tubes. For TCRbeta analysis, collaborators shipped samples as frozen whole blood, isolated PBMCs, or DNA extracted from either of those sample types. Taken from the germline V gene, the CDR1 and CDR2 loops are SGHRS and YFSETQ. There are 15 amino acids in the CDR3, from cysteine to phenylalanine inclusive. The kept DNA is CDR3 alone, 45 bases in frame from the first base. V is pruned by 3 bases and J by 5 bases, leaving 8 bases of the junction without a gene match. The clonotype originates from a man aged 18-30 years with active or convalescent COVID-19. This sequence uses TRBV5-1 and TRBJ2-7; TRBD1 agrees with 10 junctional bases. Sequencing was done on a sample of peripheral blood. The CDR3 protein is CASSSSIGQGDEQYF. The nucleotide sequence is TGCGCCAGCAGCTCGAGTATCGGACAGGGGGACGAGCAGTACTTC.